Below are 32 T cell receptor beta chains sequenced from a single sample in a study of CD8 T cells in Susac syndrome. Reverse transcription used roughly 0.5 to 1 ug RNA and random hexamers. TCRdb reprocessed the immunoSEQ multiplex PCR reads via MiXCR and lists one record per CDR3 protein. The profile shows 140,000 or so distinct CDR3 sequences, approximately 94% of them singletons. The sequenced sample was CD4+ T cells from PBMCs. The source is a human donor in good health.

V usage is TRBV5-6 and J usage is TRBJ1-6; no clear D. V was shortened by 0 bases and J by 5 bases, with 15 bases between the two germline ends. CDR3 length equals 17 residues. Germline V gene sequence: CDR1 SGHDT, CDR2 YYEEEE. CDR3 sequence reads: CASSLAGVFVNNSPLHF. CDR3 nucleotides: TGTGCCAGCAGCTTGGCGGGTGTTTTTGTTAATAATTCACCCCTCCACTTT.

This clonotype appeared a single time. The V call is TRBV12-5, the J call TRBJ2-1; a weak D match, TRBD2 (6 bases). CDR3 length equals 15 residues. V lost 5 bases to trimming and J lost 9 bases, with 20 bases between them. CDR1 is LGHNT and CDR2 is FRNRAP in the germline V gene. The CDR3 here is CASGGGLRMLGEQFF. The CDR3 coding sequence is TGTGCTAGTGGTGGAGGGCTCCGAATGTTAGGTGAGCAGTTCTTC.

The V call is TRBV7-2, the J call TRBJ1-2, with TRBD1 matching 7 bases. The CDR3 runs to 14 residues. Germline V lookup: CDR1 SGHTA, CDR2 FQGNSA. Germline trimming cut 5 bases from V and 4 bases from J; bases unmatched to any gene: 7. CDR3 in amino acids: CASSAAGQAYGYTF. In DNA, the CDR3 is TGTGCCAGCAGCGCCGCCGGACAGGCCTATGGCTACACCTTC.

This clonotype was counted only a few times. The V call is TRBV3-1, the J call TRBJ2-7; no reliable D call. This CDR3 contains 12 residues. V lost 6 bases and J lost 0, with 6 bases in between. In germline, CDR1 is LGHDT, CDR2 YNNKEL (reference sequence). The DNA of the CDR3 is TGTGCCAGCAGTTCTAGCTCCTACGAGCAGTACTTC. Translation: CASSSSSYEQYF.

The chain uses TRBV30 and TRBJ2-3, with 7 positions matching TRBD1. Germline lookup yields CDR1 GTSNPN and CDR2 SVGIG (reference sequence). V lost 3 bases to trimming and J lost 3 bases; unmatched junction nucleotides: 12. The CDR3 is 16 amino acids. The DNA for the CDR3 is TGTGCCTGGAGCCGGCCTCTCCCAGGGGGTACAGATACGCAGTATTTT. It encodes CAWSRPLPGGTDTQYF. The entire variable domain, with the rest obtained from reference TRBV30 and TRBJ2-3, is as follows: SQTIHQWPATLVQPVGSPLSLECTVEGTSNPNLYWYRQAAGRGLQLLFYSVGIGQISSEVPQNLSASRPQDRQFILSSKKLLLSDSGFYLCAWSRPLPGGTDTQYFGPGTRLTVL.

The V call is TRBV12-3 or TRBV12-4, the J call TRBJ2-3; 7 positions match TRBD2. The CDR3 sequence is 15 residues long. Trimming took 6 bases from V and 4 from J; bases not matched to a gene: 10. The DNA for the CDR3 is TGTGCCAGCAGCCAAGGAGGGAGGGCGGCAGATACGCAGTATTTT. Translation: CASSQGGRAADTQYF.

The table lists this clonotype with a few counts. The chain joins TRBV29-1 to TRBJ2-1; 11 nucleotides line up with TRBD2. V lost 4 bases, J lost 1 base, and 0 bases stayed unmatched. The CDR3 sequence is 14 residues long. Looked up from germline, CDR1 is SQVTM and CDR2 is ANQGSEA. CDR3 nucleotides: TGCAGCGTTGTAGCGGGAGGGTCCTACAATGAGCAGTTCTTC. As protein: CSVVAGGSYNEQFF.

J is TRBJ1-5 and V is TRBV23-1; D gene ambiguous. TRBV23-1 is given ORF status, its function remaining uncertain. CDR3 length: 17 residues. V dropped 4 bases and J dropped 0 bases, with 16 bases sitting between them. The DNA for the CDR3 is TGCGCCAGCAGTCCGAGGCAGACTAACTTTAGCAATCAGCCCCAGCATTTT. This codes for CASSPRQTNFSNQPQHF.

This chain links TRBV20-1 with TRBJ2-2; D unclear. CDR1 is DFQATT and CDR2 is SNEGSKA in the germline V gene (reference sequence). V dropped 6 bases and J dropped 3 bases, with 17 bases sitting between them. This CDR3 contains 15 residues. CDR3 residues: CSAPVGNGDTGELFF. CDR3 nucleotides: TGCAGTGCCCCCGTGGGAAATGGGGACACCGGGGAGCTGTTTTTT.

The chain is built from TRBV6-1 and TRBJ2-5; no definite D call. The CDR3 is 12 amino acids. Trimming left V 6 bases short and J 7 bases short, with 12 bases between. Germline CDR1 is MNHNS and CDR2 is SASEGT. The CDR3 sequence is CASRDGFGTQYF. CDR3 DNA: TGTGCCAGCAGGGACGGATTTGGGACCCAGTACTTC.

V is TRBV5-1 and J is TRBJ2-7; D is perhaps TRBD1 (5 bases). The CDR3 covers 15 residues. Trimming pared 0 bases from V and 2 bases from J, leaving 12 bases between. Per the germline V gene, CDR1 is SGHRS and CDR2 is YFSETQ. The CDR3 loop reads CASSLDVGVTYEQYF. The CDR3 DNA reads TGCGCCAGCAGCTTGGATGTAGGGGTGACCTACGAGCAGTACTTC.

The rearrangement joins TRBV29-1 to TRBJ2-1, with D perhaps assigned TRBD1 or TRBD2 (5 bases each). Germline-derived CDR1 and CDR2 are SQVTM and ANQGSEA. Trimming left V 6 bases short and J 4 bases short, with 19 bases between. The CDR3 totals 15 residues. The CDR3 region has the DNA TGCAGCGTATACAACAGGAACTGGGGGTACAATGAGCAGTTCTTC. Its protein is CSVYNRNWGYNEQFF.

The genes are TRBV9 and TRBJ1-2; D is uncertain. This CDR3 comprises 14 residues. Looked up from germline, CDR1 is SGDLS and CDR2 is YYNGEE. Trimming stripped 0 bases from V and 5 bases from J, with 11 bases between. CDR3 region: CASSVGAGQYGYTF. Here the CDR3 DNA reads TGTGCCAGCAGCGTAGGGGCAGGTCAATATGGCTACACCTTC. Filled out from reference TRBV9 and TRBJ1-2, the complete variable domain reads DSGVTQTPKHLITATGQRVTLRCSPRSGDLSVYWYQQSLDQGLQFLIQYYNGEERAKGNILERFSAQQFPDLHSELNLSSLELGDSALYFCASSVGAGQYGYTFGSGTRLTVV.

The chain employs TRBV19 and TRBJ2-7, with TRBD2 identical over 7 bases. Germline values: CDR1 LNHDA, CDR2 SQIVND (reference sequence). The V segment lost 3 bases and the J segment 2 bases; nucleotides outside the gene matches: 13. CDR3 length: 17 amino acids. CDR3 residues: CASSIQGAASGAYEQYF. CDR3 DNA: TGTGCCAGTAGTATTCAGGGTGCGGCTAGCGGAGCCTACGAGCAGTACTTC.

The V call is TRBV25-1, the J call TRBJ2-1; TRBD1 aligns across 9 bases. This CDR3 is 18 amino acids long. CDR1 and CDR2 (germline): MGHDK, SYGVNS. V shed 2 bases, J shed 7 bases, and the junction held 15 bases outside the gene matches. CDR3 DNA: TGTGCCAGCAGTGAAGAGGGGGGGACAGGGTCATTGAGGAATGAGCAGTTCTTC. This sequence encodes CASSEEGGTGSLRNEQFF.

The gene calls are TRBV29-1 and TRBJ2-7, with 11 bases lining up with TRBD1. CDR3 length equals 13 residues. After removal of 0 bases from V and 6 bases from J, the junction contained 1 base not matched to a gene. Germline-derived CDR1 and CDR2 are SQVTM and ANQGSEA. The CDR3 sequence is CSVEEGTGGEQYF. DNA for the CDR3: TGCAGCGTTGAAGAAGGGACAGGGGGCGAGCAGTACTTC.

V gene TRBV3-1 combines with J gene TRBJ1-5, with D possibly being TRBD1 (6 bases). The V end lost 1 base, the J end lost 6 bases, and 10 bases lay between the germline ends. From germline, CDR1 is LGHDT and CDR2 YNNKEL (reference sequence). The CDR3 spans 14 residues. The CDR3 region is CASSQAGAGQPQHF. The CDR3, as DNA: TGTGCCAGCAGCCAAGCAGGGGCCGGTCAGCCCCAGCATTTT.

The J gene is TRBJ1-2, the V gene TRBV29-1; 7 bases align to TRBD1. Germline loops: CDR1 SQVTM, CDR2 ANQGSEA. The CDR3 runs to 13 residues. The DNA of the CDR3 is TGCAGTGCAACAGGGGATTCGGGATATGGCTACACCTTC. Translation: CSATGDSGYGYTF.

The chain recombines TRBV6-1 with TRBJ2-7, with 7 nucleotides matching TRBD1. CDR1 and CDR2 (germline): MNHNS, SASEGT. Losses at the gene ends were 6 bases for V and 0 bases for J; bases not matched to a gene: 5. The CDR3 is 14 residues long. This CDR3 reads CASSRTGSSYEQYF. The CDR3 DNA is TGTGCCAGCAGCCGGACAGGATCCTCCTACGAGCAGTACTTC.

The CDR3 spells CASSPLGHLQETQYF. The CDR3 region has the DNA TGTGCCAGCAGCCCCCTAGGGCATTTACAAGAGACCCAGTACTTC. The V gene is TRBV14, the J gene TRBJ2-5; D uncertain. CDR3 length equals 15 residues. V was clipped by 4 bases and J by 2 bases, with 14 bases between them. Germline loops: CDR1 SGHDN, CDR2 FVKESK.

This clonotype was seen once. V is TRBV27 and J is TRBJ2-1; D may be TRBD2 (6 bases). Germline-derived CDR1 and CDR2 are MNHEY and SMNVEV (reference sequence). The germline V and J ends were trimmed by 2 bases and 4 bases, with 12 bases remaining between them. The CDR3 runs 15 residues. Here the CDR3 reads CASSLIPSAYNEQFF. The CDR3, as DNA: TGTGCCAGCAGTTTAATACCTAGCGCGTACAATGAGCAGTTCTTC.

This sequence joins TRBV6-5 and TRBJ2-1, with 12 nucleotides matching TRBD2. CDR1 is MNHEY and CDR2 is SVGAGI in the germline V gene. This CDR3 spans 18 amino acids. The junction had 5 bases not matched to a gene; V was cut back by 2 bases and J by 0 bases. The CDR3 coding sequence is TGTGCCAGCAGTTACCGGAGGACTAGCGGGACCTCCTACAATGAGCAGTTCTTC. Translating gives CASSYRRTSGTSYNEQFF.

V usage is TRBV13 and J usage is TRBJ2-4; 13 nucleotides match TRBD2. The germline V gene encodes CDR1 PRHDT and CDR2 FYEKMQ (reference sequence). This CDR3 comprises 18 residues. V dropped 5 bases and J dropped 8; count of bases not matched to a gene: 15. CDR3 region: CASSGQTSGRAGVDIQYF. In nucleotides, the CDR3 is TGTGCCAGCAGCGGCCAAACTAGCGGGAGGGCCGGAGTTGACATTCAGTACTTC.

The rearrangement joins TRBV5-4 to TRBJ2-7; 7 bases are a match to TRBD2. This CDR3 is built from 16 residues. The germline V gene has CDR1 SGHNT and CDR2 YYREEE (reference sequence). V trimming: 1 base; J trimming: 2 bases; junction bases outside the gene matches: 9. The CDR3 DNA follows: TGTGCCAGCAGCTTGAAGTGGAGTGGGAGGGCCTACGAGCAGTACTTC. Translated, it gives CASSLKWSGRAYEQYF.

The chain carries TRBV20-1 and TRBJ2-2; D uncertain. Germline V CDR1 and CDR2: DFQATT, SNEGSKA (reference sequence). Between the trimmed V and J ends, which lost 1 base and 1 base, there was a span of 4 bases. This CDR3 region has 13 residues. The CDR3 sequence is CSARAENTGELFF. CDR3 nucleotides: TGCAGTGCTAGAGCTGAGAACACCGGGGAGCTGTTTTTT.

Notes on this clonotype: A junction boundary mismatches the germline segment, possibly from a read error. This chain links TRBV7-7 with TRBJ2-5; D is unresolved. This CDR3 region has 17 residues. Germline loops: CDR1 SSHAT, CDR2 FNYEAQ (reference sequence). The CDR3 coding sequence is TGTGCTAGCAGTTTATCCGGTCTATCGGCCTTCCAAGAGACCCAGTACTTC. This codes for CASSLSGLSAFQETQYF.

The chain recombines TRBV7-9 with TRBJ2-1, with 8 bases lining up with TRBD2. There are 15 residues in the CDR3. The germline gives CDR1 SEHNR, CDR2 FQNEAQ (reference sequence). V dropped 3 bases and J dropped 4; count of bases not matched to a gene: 5. The CDR3 bases are TGTGCCAGCAGCTTCCCCGGGACTAGTTACAATGAGCAGTTCTTC. Amino acids: CASSFPGTSYNEQFF.

The chain links TRBV18 to TRBJ1-5; possibly TRBD1 for D (6 bases). The CDR3 has 14 amino acids. V lost 3 bases to trimming and J lost 6 bases, with 12 bases between them. Looked up from germline, CDR1 is KGHSH and CDR2 is LQKENI. The CDR3 DNA is TGTGCCAGCTCACCGGGACAAGGGATTCAGCCCCAGCATTTT. Translated: CASSPGQGIQPQHF.

This clonotype was seen a single time. This chain uses TRBV2 with TRBJ1-4; perhaps TRBD1 as D (6 bases). Trimming stripped 8 bases from V and 5 bases from J, with 12 bases between. The CDR3 runs to 13 residues. Germline values: CDR1 SNHLY, CDR2 FYNNEI. CDR3 sequence: CASGGQPNEKLFF. As DNA, the CDR3 is TGTGCCAGCGGCGGACAGCCAAATGAAAAACTGTTTTTT.

The chain is built from TRBV3-1 and TRBJ2-5; no clear D. The CDR3 has 12 amino acids. Germline V gene lookup returns CDR1 LGHDT and CDR2 YNNKEL (reference sequence). V was shortened by 1 base and J by 13 bases, with 13 bases between the two germline ends. The CDR3 DNA reads as TGTGCCAGCAGCCAAGGCCTAGGACCCCTGTACTTC. Translated, it gives CASSQGLGPLYF.

The rearrangement links TRBV20-1 to TRBJ2-1; D unresolved. The CDR3 spans 15 residues. Trimming left V 4 bases short and J 7 bases short, with 20 bases between. Germline CDR1 is DFQATT and CDR2 is SNEGSKA (reference sequence). The CDR3: CSATHPTPADNEQFF. CDR3 bases: TGCAGTGCTACACACCCGACTCCCGCGGATAATGAGCAGTTCTTC.

The chain carries TRBV11-1 and TRBJ1-2, with TRBD1 matching 11 bases. Unmatched junction bases numbered 7, after V lost 4 bases and J lost 3 bases. Germline loops: CDR1 SGHAT, CDR2 FQDESV (reference sequence). The CDR3 has 16 amino acids. CDR3 in amino acids: CASSSGTGGFDYGYTF. The CDR3, as DNA: TGTGCCAGCAGCTCCGGGACAGGGGGATTTGACTATGGCTACACCTTC. Using reference TRBV11-1 and TRBJ1-2 for the parts outside the CDR3, the full variable domain is EAEVAQSPRYKITEKSQAVAFWCDPISGHATLYWYRQILGQGPELLVQFQDESVVDDSQLPKDRFSAERLKGVDSTLKIQPAELGDSAMYLCASSSGTGGFDYGYTFGSGTRLTVV.